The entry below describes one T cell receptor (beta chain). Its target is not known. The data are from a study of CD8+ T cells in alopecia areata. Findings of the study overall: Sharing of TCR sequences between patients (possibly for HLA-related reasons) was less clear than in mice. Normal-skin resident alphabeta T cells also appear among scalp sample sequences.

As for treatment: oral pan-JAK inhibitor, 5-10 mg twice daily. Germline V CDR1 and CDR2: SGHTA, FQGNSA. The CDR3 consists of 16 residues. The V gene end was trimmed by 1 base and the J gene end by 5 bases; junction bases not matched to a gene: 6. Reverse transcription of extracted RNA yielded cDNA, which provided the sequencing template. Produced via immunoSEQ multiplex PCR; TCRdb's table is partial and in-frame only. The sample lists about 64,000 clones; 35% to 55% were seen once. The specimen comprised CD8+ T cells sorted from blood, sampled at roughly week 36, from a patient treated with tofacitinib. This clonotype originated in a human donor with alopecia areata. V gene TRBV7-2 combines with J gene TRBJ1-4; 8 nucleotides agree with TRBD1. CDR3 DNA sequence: TGTGCCAGCAGCTTAGGGACAGGGACCTTCAATGAAAAACTGTTTTTT. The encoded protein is CASSLGTGTFNEKLFF.